Listed below are T cell receptor beta chains from one sample, sequenced in a study of cytomegalovirus exposure and HLA in healthy donors. Sequencing used immunoSEQ multiplex PCR; TCRdb keeps in-frame clones, though not all of them. The table lists about 110,000 clones, approximately 71% of them singletons, with around 5.4% in the top ten. Sequencing used PBMCs. All receptors derive from a woman in her sixties or seventies in good health and CMV-seropositive. Both conserved end residues are part of each CDR3. Fields, in order: D gene, CDR3 length, J gene, clone size, V gene, CDR3 DNA, CDR3 protein. A D gene is named only where the DNA matches it firmly. The size field is filled for only some rows; it gives once, few, many or a size class.

.,14,TRBJ1-4,few,TRBV7-2,TGTGCCAGCAGCGGGGGGGCAACTAATGAAAAACTGTTTTTT,CASSGGATNEKLFF
TRBD2,17,TRBJ2-3,.,TRBV19,TGTGCCAGTAGTATATCAGGTTTCCTAGCGGGCACAGATACGCAGTATTTT,CASSISGFLAGTDTQYF
.,16,TRBJ2-1,.,TRBV7-6,TGTGCCAGCAGCTTAGGAGGGGGGGGTAGTTACAATGAGCAGTTCTTC,CASSLGGGGSYNEQFF
.,12,TRBJ1-1,.,TRBV6-1,TGTGCCAGCAGTGCCTCGGGGGGCCAAGCTTTCTTT,CASSASGGQAFF
.,14,TRBJ1-1,.,TRBV6-5,TGTGCCAGCAGAAGCGGACTCGGGAGGACTGAAGCTTTCTTT,CASRSGLGRTEAFF
TRBD1,15,TRBJ2-5,once,TRBV10-3,TGTGCCATCAGTGAGCAACAGGGGGCGCTTGAGACCCAGTACTTC,CAISEQQGALETQYF
TRBD1,15,TRBJ1-4,.,TRBV19,TGTGCCAGTACCGCAAGATCGGGACAGGGGACGAAACTGTTTTTT,CASTARSGQGTKLFF
.,14,TRBJ1-5,many,TRBV7-9,TGTGCCAGCAGCTTAGGACAGCACAATCAGCCCCAGCATTTT,CASSLGQHNQPQHF
.,14,TRBJ1-1,.,TRBV7-9,TGTGCCAGCAGCCCGGGTACCATGAACACTGAAGTTTTCTTT,CASSPGTMNTEVFF
TRBD2,18,TRBJ2-3,.,TRBV11-2,TGTGCCAGCAGCTTAGGGGGCGGCGGGGGGACTGGCACAGATACGCAGTATTTT,CASSLGGGGGTGTDTQYF
.,14,TRBJ1-1,.,TRBV2,TGTGCCAGCAGTCCGGGAGGCTCGTACACTGAAGCTTTCTTT,CASSPGGSYTEAFF
.,14,TRBJ2-7,.,TRBV5-4,TGTGCCAGCAGCTTTGGAGGGACCCTCTACGAGCAGTACTTC,CASSFGGTLYEQYF
.,15,TRBJ2-7,.,TRBV7-3,TGTGCCAGCAGCTTAAGCCTAGCTCCCTCCTACGAGCAGTACTTC,CASSLSLAPSYEQYF
TRBD1,15,TRBJ2-7,.,TRBV2,TGTGCCAGCAGCGGACAGGGTCCACCATACTACGAGCAGTACTTC,CASSGQGPPYYEQYF
.,15,TRBJ2-7,.,TRBV6-5,TGTGCCAGCAGTCTTACAGGGCTAAGCTCCTACGAGCAGTACTTC,CASSLTGLSSYEQYF
.,16,TRBJ1-3,.,TRBV7-7,TGTGCCAGCAGCCGATCCAACACCGGAGACGGAAACACCATATATTTT,CASSRSNTGDGNTIYF